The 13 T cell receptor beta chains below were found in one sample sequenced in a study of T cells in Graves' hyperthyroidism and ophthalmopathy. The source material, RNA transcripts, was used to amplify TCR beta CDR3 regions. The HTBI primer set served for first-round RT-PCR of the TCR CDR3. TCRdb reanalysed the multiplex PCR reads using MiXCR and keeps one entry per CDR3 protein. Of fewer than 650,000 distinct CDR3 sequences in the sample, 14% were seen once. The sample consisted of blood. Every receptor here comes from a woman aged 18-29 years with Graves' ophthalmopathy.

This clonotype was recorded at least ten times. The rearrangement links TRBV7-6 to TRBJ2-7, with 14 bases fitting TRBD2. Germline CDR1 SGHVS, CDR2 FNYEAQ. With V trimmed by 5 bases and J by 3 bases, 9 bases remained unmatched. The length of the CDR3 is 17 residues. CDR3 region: CASSPRLAGGYNYEQYF. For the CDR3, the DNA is TGTGCCAGCAGCCCCCGACTAGCGGGAGGGTACAACTACGAGCAGTACTTC.

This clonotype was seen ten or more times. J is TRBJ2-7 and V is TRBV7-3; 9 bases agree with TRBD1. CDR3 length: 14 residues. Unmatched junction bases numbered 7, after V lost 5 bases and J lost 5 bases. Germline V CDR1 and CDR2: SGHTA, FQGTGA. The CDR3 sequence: CASSQQGALDEQYF. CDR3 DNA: TGTGCCAGCAGCCAACAGGGGGCGCTGGACGAGCAGTACTTC. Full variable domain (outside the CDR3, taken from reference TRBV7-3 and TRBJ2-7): GAGVSQTPSNKVTEKGKYVELRCDPISGHTALYWYRQSLGQGPEFLIYFQGTGAADDSGLPNDRFFAVRPEGSVSTLKIQRTERGDSAVYLCASSQQGALDEQYFGPGTRLTVT.

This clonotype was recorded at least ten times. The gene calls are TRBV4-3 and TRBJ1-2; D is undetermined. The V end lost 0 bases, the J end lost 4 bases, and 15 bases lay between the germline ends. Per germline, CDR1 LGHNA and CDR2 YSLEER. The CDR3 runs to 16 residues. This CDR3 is CASSQEGGQHFYGYTF. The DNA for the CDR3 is TGCGCCAGCAGCCAAGAAGGAGGTCAGCACTTCTATGGCTACACCTTC.

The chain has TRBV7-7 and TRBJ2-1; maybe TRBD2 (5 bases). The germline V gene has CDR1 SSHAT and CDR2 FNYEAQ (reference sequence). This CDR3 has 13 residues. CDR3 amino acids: CASSAEGPYEQFF. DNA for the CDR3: TGTGCTAGTTCAGCGGAAGGGCCTTATGAGCAGTTCTTC.

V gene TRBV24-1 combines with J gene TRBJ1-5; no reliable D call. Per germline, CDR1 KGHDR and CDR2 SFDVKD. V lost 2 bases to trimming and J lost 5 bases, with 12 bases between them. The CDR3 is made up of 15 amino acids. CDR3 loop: CATSDSSVTYQPQHF. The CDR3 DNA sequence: TGTGCCACCAGTGATTCCTCAGTCACCTATCAGCCCCAGCATTTT.

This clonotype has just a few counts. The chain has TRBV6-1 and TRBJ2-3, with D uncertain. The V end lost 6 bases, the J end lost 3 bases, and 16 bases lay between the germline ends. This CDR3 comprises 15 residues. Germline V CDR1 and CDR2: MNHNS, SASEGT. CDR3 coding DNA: TGTGCCAGCAGCAAGAGCCCGACCCTAACAGATACGCAGTATTTT. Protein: CASSKSPTLTDTQYF.

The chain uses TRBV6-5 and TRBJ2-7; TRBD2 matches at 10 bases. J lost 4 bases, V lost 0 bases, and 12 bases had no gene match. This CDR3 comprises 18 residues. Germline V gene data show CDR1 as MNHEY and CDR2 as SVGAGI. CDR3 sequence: CASSYSSSGSFLSYEQYF. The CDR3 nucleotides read TGTGCCAGCAGTTACTCGTCTAGCGGGAGCTTTCTTAGTTACGAGCAGTACTTC.

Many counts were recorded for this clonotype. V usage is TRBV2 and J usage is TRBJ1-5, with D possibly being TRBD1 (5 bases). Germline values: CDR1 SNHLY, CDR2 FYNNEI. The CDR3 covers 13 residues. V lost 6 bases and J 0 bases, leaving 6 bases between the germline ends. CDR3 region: CASRGDSNQPQHF. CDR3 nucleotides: TGTGCCAGCAGAGGGGATAGCAATCAGCCCCAGCATTTT.

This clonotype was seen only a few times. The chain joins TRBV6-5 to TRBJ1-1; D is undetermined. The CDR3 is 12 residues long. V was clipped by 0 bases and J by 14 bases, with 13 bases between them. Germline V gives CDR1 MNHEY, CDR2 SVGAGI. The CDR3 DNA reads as TGTGCCAGCAGTTACTCCCCTCAATCATCCTTCTTT. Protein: CASSYSPQSSFF.

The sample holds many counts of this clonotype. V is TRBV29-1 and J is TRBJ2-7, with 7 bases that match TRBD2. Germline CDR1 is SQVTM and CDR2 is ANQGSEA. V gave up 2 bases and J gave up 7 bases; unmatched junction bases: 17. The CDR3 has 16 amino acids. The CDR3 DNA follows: TGCAGCGTTGAACCAAACGGGGGGAGGGTGGCGGGGGAGCAGTACTTC. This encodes CSVEPNGGRVAGEQYF.

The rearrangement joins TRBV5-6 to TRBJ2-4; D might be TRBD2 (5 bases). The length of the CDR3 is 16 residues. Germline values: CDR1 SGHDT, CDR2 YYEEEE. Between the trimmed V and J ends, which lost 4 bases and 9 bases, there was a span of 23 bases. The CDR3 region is CASSERAGGVLSIQYF. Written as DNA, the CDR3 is TGTGCCAGCAGCGAGAGGGCCGGAGGCGTGTTAAGCATTCAGTACTTC.

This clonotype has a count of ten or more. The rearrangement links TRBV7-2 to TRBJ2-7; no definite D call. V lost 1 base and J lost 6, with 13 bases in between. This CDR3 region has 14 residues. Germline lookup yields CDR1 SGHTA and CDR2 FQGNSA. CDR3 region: CASSLEVGNGEQYF. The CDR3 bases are TGTGCCAGCAGCTTAGAGGTGGGAAATGGCGAGCAGTACTTC. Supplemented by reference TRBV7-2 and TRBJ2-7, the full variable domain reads GAGVSQSPSNKVTEKGKDVELRCDPISGHTALYWYRQSLGQGLEFLIYFQGNSAPDKSGLPSDRFSAERTGGSVSTLTIQRTQQEDSAVYLCASSLEVGNGEQYFGPGTRLTVT.

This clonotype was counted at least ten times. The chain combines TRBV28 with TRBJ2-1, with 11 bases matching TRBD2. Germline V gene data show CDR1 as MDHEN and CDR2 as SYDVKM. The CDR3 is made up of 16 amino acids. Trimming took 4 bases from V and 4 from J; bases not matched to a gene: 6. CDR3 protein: CASSSPLAGGYNEQFF. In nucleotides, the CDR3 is TGTGCCAGCAGTTCCCCTCTAGCGGGAGGATACAATGAGCAGTTCTTC.